This T cell receptor (beta chain) was recovered during a study of blood T cell repertoires in COVID-19. In the study overall: Researchers got acute and convalescent COVID-19 samples from the United States, Italy and Spain. T cells, B-cell-depleted T cells, or PBMCs supplied cDNA or gDNA.

Per the study methods: By means of reference gene primer amplification, nucleated cell counts were estimated. Sequenced by immunoSEQ multiplex PCR; TCRdb stores in-frame clones only, minus some. The DNA gave D and trimming, while V, J and clone size come from that table. Among nearly 60,000 clones listed, approximately 87% were seen once. The receptor comes from a man aged 40-55 years with active COVID-19. The sequenced sample was peripheral blood.

The CDR3 nucleotides are TGTGCCAGCAGTGTCCGGGACAGGGTTCAAGAGACCCAGTACTTC. Its protein product is CASSVRDRVQETQYF. The chain uses TRBV27 and TRBJ2-5, with 9 bases that match TRBD1. Germline V lookup: CDR1 MNHEY, CDR2 SMNVEV (reference sequence). The V gene end was trimmed by 5 bases and the J gene end by 2 bases; junction bases not matched to a gene: 6. The CDR3 totals 15 residues.